This T cell receptor beta chain was sequenced during a study of blood T cell repertoires in COVID-19. Assay used: immunoSEQ multiplex PCR; TCRdb lists only in-frame clones, some missing. The sample consists of about 190,000 clones, around 79% of them appearing once. V dropped 5 bases and J dropped 2 bases, with 7 bases sitting between them. CDR1 and CDR2 from the germline V gene are MDHEN and SYDVKM. This CDR3 spans 12 amino acids. This clone was counted a single time. The specimen sequenced was peripheral blood. The TCR was taken from a woman in her 50s with acute or convalescent COVID-19. The chain recombines TRBV28 with TRBJ2-7; D unclear. The CDR3 DNA follows: TGTGCCAGCAGTCCCCGCGCCTACGAGCAGTACTTC. It yields the protein CASSPRAYEQYF.